This TCR beta chain derives from a study of shared clonotypes between healthy human individuals. The CDR3 consists of 14 residues. Germline assignment: CDR1 KGHSH and CDR2 LQKENI. V lost 8 bases, J lost 2 bases, and 15 bases lay in between. The assay was immunoSEQ multiplex PCR, and TCRdb's table has in-frame clones only and misses some. The table has roughly 2.5 million clones, more than 90% seen once. The specimen was naive CD4+ T cells sorted from blood. The subset denotes: CD45RA+ positively selected. This chain joins TRBV18 and TRBJ2-5; D ambiguous. The sequence derives from a young man in good health. The CDR3 DNA follows: TGTGCCAGCGCCATCGGCCCCGGGCAAGAGACCCAGTACTTC. This gives the protein CASAIGPGQETQYF.